Shown below are 20 T cell receptor beta chains from a single sample sequenced in a study of shared clonotypes between healthy human individuals. Some clones are missing from TCRdb's copy, which holds only in-frame ones; the method was immunoSEQ multiplex PCR. The top ten clones hold 0.13% of a sample with approximately 2.4 million clones, approximately 95% of them seen once. What was sequenced was naive CD4+ T cells sorted from blood. Subset of the sample: CD45RA+ positively selected. These receptors were collected from a young man in good health.

CDR3 DNA sequence: TGTGCCAGCAGTCCCTTTCACAGGAGCTCCTACAATGAGCAGTTCTTC. Translating gives CASSPFHRSSYNEQFF. The V and J genes are TRBV27 and TRBJ2-1, with a possible D match to TRBD1 (5 bases). The germline V and J ends were trimmed by 5 bases and 0 bases, with 14 bases remaining between them. Germline V gene lookup returns CDR1 MNHEY and CDR2 SMNVEV (reference sequence). The length of the CDR3 is 16 residues.

This chain connects TRBV7-9 to TRBJ2-2, with 7 bases lining up with TRBD2. Per germline, CDR1 SEHNR and CDR2 FQNEAQ (reference sequence). CDR3 length equals 16 residues. The J segment lost 1 base and the V segment lost 1 base, leaving 3 bases of the junction unmatched. In DNA form, the CDR3 reads TGTGCCAGCAGCTTAGGGACTAGTGAGAACACCGGGGAGCTGTTTTTT. Amino acid sequence: CASSLGTSENTGELFF. Looking up the rest from reference TRBV7-9 and TRBJ2-2 gives the full variable domain: DTGVSQNPRHKITKRGQNVTFRCDPISEHNRLYWYRQTLGQGPEFLTYFQNEAQLEKSRLLSDRFSAERPKGSFSTLEIQRTEQGDSAMYLCASSLGTSENTGELFFGEGSRLTVL.

The rearrangement uses TRBV18 and TRBJ2-6, with D tentatively TRBD1 (5 bases). Trimming shortened V by 1 base and J by 0 bases, and 10 bases separated the two germline ends. Germline loops: CDR1 KGHSH, CDR2 LQKENI. The CDR3 has 17 residues. The CDR3 DNA follows: TGTGCCAGCTCACCACTAGCAGGGCACTCTGGGGCCAACGTCCTGACTTTC. This sequence encodes CASSPLAGHSGANVLTF. Filled out from reference TRBV18 and TRBJ2-6, the complete variable domain reads NAGVMQNPRHLVRRRGQEARLRCSPMKGHSHVYWYRQLPEEGLKFMVYLQKENIIDESGMPKERFSAEFPKEGPSILRIQQVVRGDSAAYFCASSPLAGHSGANVLTFGAGSRLTVL.

The table lists this clone with a count of one. J is TRBJ2-6 and V is TRBV6-5; perhaps TRBD1 as D (6 bases). The V end was cut by 6 bases, the J end by 3 bases, with 9 bases between. This CDR3 is built from 14 residues. Germline V gene data show CDR1 as MNHEY and CDR2 as SVGAGI. The CDR3 nucleotides read TGTGCCAGCAGAACAGGGTTTGGGGCCAACGTCCTGACTTTC. Amino acid sequence: CASRTGFGANVLTF.

The chain combines TRBV27 with TRBJ1-3; 9 bases align to TRBD1. The V gene end was trimmed by 2 bases and the J gene end by 2 bases; junction bases not matched to a gene: 4. The CDR3 is 16 residues long. CDR1 and CDR2 from the germline V gene are MNHEY and SMNVEV (reference sequence). The DNA of the CDR3 is TGTGCCAGCAGTTTAACGACAGGGGGAACTGGAAACACCATATATTTT. Protein sequence: CASSLTTGGTGNTIYF.

For this clone: Other nucleotide sequences in the sample specify the same CDR3. V usage is TRBV30 and J usage is TRBJ2-2, with D unresolved. Per germline, CDR1 GTSNPN and CDR2 SVGIG (reference sequence). Between the trimmed V and J ends, which lost 2 bases and 4 bases, there was a span of 5 bases. The CDR3 contains 12 residues. CDR3 protein: CAWSKGTGELFF. The CDR3 DNA sequence: TGTGCCTGGAGTAAAGGCACCGGGGAGCTGTTTTTT.

The rearrangement joins TRBV28 to TRBJ1-2, with D possibly being TRBD1 (5 bases). V was pared by 4 bases and J by 4 bases, with 7 bases between. Germline CDR1 MDHEN, CDR2 SYDVKM. This CDR3 contains 12 residues. This CDR3 is CASSWDLYGYTF. The CDR3 DNA reads TGTGCCAGCAGTTGGGACCTCTATGGCTACACCTTC.

This clone appeared once. J is TRBJ2-7 and V is TRBV28, with D possibly being TRBD1 (6 bases). The CDR3 is 14 residues long. V lost 6 bases, J lost 3 bases, and 15 bases lay in between. Germline values: CDR1 MDHEN, CDR2 SYDVKM. The CDR3 is CASRRQVGDYEQYF. In DNA form, the CDR3 reads TGTGCCAGCAGAAGACAGGTGGGAGACTACGAGCAGTACTTC.

The chain combines TRBV7-8 with TRBJ1-5; perhaps TRBD1 as D (5 bases). Germline V lookup: CDR1 SGHVS, CDR2 FQNEAQ. Trimming removed 5 bases at V and 7 bases at J, with 18 bases between. CDR3 length equals 15 residues. The CDR3: CASSETDATVQPQHF. The DNA of the CDR3 is TGTGCCAGCAGCGAGACGGACGCGACAGTCCAGCCCCAGCATTTT.

The chain combines TRBV4-2 with TRBJ1-5, with D unclear. This CDR3 has 14 residues. Germline V gene lookup returns CDR1 LGHNA and CDR2 YNFKEQ. V lost 8 bases and J 4 bases, leaving 15 bases between the germline ends. The CDR3 protein is CASGTEPGNQPQHF. CDR3 DNA sequence: TGTGCCAGCGGTACTGAACCGGGGAATCAGCCCCAGCATTTT.

CDR3 coding DNA: TGTGCCATCAGTCCCGACGGGAAGGGCGAAAAACTGTTTTTT. Its translation is CAISPDGKGEKLFF. V and J are TRBV10-3 and TRBJ1-4; no clear D. This CDR3 contains 14 residues. V lost 5 bases and J lost 8, with 15 bases in between. CDR1 and CDR2 (germline): ENHRY, SYGVKD.

The chain uses TRBV6-1 and TRBJ1-4, with TRBD1 matching over 7 bases. The CDR3 consists of 14 residues. In germline, CDR1 is MNHNS, CDR2 SASEGT. Trimming took 4 bases from V and 4 from J; bases not matched to a gene: 3. CDR3 sequence: CASSGDRVNEKLFF. The CDR3 DNA is TGTGCCAGCAGTGGCGACAGGGTTAATGAAAAACTGTTTTTT.

The CDR3 DNA follows: TGCGCCAGCAGCCAAACACAGGGATACGGCTACACCTTC. Its protein is CASSQTQGYGYTF. J is TRBJ1-2 and V is TRBV4-1; perhaps TRBD1 as D (6 bases). Germline V gene lookup returns CDR1 MGHRA and CDR2 YSYEKL. V lost 2 bases and J 8 bases, leaving 12 bases between the germline ends. This CDR3 is 13 amino acids long.

The rearrangement joins TRBV6-6 to TRBJ1-3; 8 bases fit TRBD1. Germline V lookup: CDR1 MNHNY, CDR2 SVGAGI (reference sequence). The CDR3 spans 16 residues. Trimming at V came to 4 bases and at J to 0 bases, leaving 5 bases not matched to a gene. The CDR3 bases are TGTGCCAGCAGTTCCGGGACAGGACTCTCTGGAAACACCATATATTTT. It is translated as CASSSGTGLSGNTIYF.

In nucleotides, the CDR3 is TGTGCCTGGAGTGTATTTGAGACAGGGGTACTGTTTTTT. It encodes CAWSVFETGVLFF. The chain combines TRBV30 with TRBJ2-2; 8 nucleotides align to TRBD1. Unmatched junction bases numbered 8, after V lost 0 bases and J lost 14 bases. The CDR3 is made up of 13 amino acids. Germline V gene data show CDR1 as GTSNPN and CDR2 as SVGIG (reference sequence).

The chain employs TRBV18 and TRBJ1-2; 7 nucleotides match TRBD1. Trimming took 7 bases from V and 2 from J; bases not matched to a gene: 13. This CDR3 is 16 amino acids long. Germline V gene lookup returns CDR1 KGHSH and CDR2 LQKENI. The CDR3 sequence: CASLPLAGGLNYGYTF. CDR3 sequence (DNA): TGTGCCAGCTTACCCCTGGCAGGGGGGTTGAACTATGGCTACACCTTC.

The chain links TRBV27 to TRBJ1-1; possibly TRBD1 for D (6 bases). The CDR3 runs to 13 residues. Germline V lookup: CDR1 MNHEY, CDR2 SMNVEV (reference sequence). Trimming removed 5 bases at V and 11 bases at J, with 18 bases between. The CDR3: CASSPRTGPTAFF. CDR3 bases: TGTGCCAGCAGTCCAAGAACAGGGCCGACGGCTTTCTTT.

The V and J genes are TRBV23-1 and TRBJ1-5, with 9 nucleotides matching TRBD1. TRBV23-1 counts as an open reading frame of uncertain function. This CDR3 region has 18 residues. Unmatched junction bases numbered 11, after V lost 4 bases and J lost 1 base. CDR3 region: CASSRPGQGPTSNQPQHF. In DNA, the CDR3 is TGCGCCAGCAGTCGTCCGGGACAGGGTCCTACCAGCAATCAGCCCCAGCATTTT.

The V gene is TRBV11-3, the J gene TRBJ2-5; a possible D gene is TRBD2 (6 bases). The length of the CDR3 is 13 residues. The germline V and J ends were trimmed by 5 bases and 7 bases, with 14 bases remaining between them. Germline lookup yields CDR1 SGHNT and CDR2 YENEEA. The CDR3 here is CASSPGDLGTQYF. In nucleotides, the CDR3 is TGTGCCAGCAGCCCGGGGGACTTGGGGACCCAGTACTTC.

CDR3 in DNA: TGCGCCAGCAGCCGCCTACCGGGGTACGAAGAGACCCAGTACTTC. Translating it yields CASSRLPGYEETQYF. The chain recombines TRBV4-3 with TRBJ2-5, with a possible D match to TRBD2 (5 bases). CDR1 and CDR2 (germline): LGHNA, YSLEER. Between the trimmed V and J ends, which lost 4 bases and 3 bases, there was a span of 15 bases. The CDR3 is 15 residues long.